The 20 T cell receptor beta chains listed next were all sequenced from one sample in a study of cytomegalovirus exposure and HLA in healthy donors. PCR employed 60 Vbeta and 13 Jbeta primers. TCRdb keeps only in-frame clones here, not all; method: immunoSEQ multiplex PCR. The data hold some 170,000 clones, with around 81% observed a single time. The specimen was PBMCs. These TCRs come from a young woman in good health and CMV-seropositive.

This clone was observed once. The rearrangement uses TRBV4-1 and TRBJ2-4; 7 bases agree with TRBD2. The CDR3 extends over 17 amino acids. V lost 4 bases, J lost 5 bases, and 14 bases stayed unmatched. Per germline, CDR1 MGHRA and CDR2 YSYEKL. The CDR3 DNA reads TGCGCCAGCAGCCCCCGATTCGCCGGCGGGGGTGAAAACATTCAGTACTTC. Encoded protein: CASSPRFAGGGENIQYF.

The rearrangement joins TRBV2 to TRBJ1-3; a possible D gene is TRBD1 (5 bases). Germline values: CDR1 SNHLY, CDR2 FYNNEI. With 3 bases removed from V and 4 bases from J, the gap between germline ends came to 7 bases. CDR3 length equals 13 residues. CDR3 region: CASSEGLGNTIYF. The CDR3 DNA reads as TGTGCCAGCAGTGAGGGGCTGGGAAACACCATATATTTT.

The gene calls are TRBV27 and TRBJ2-7; a possible D gene is TRBD1 (5 bases). CDR3 length: 15 residues. CDR1 is MNHEY, CDR2 SMNVEV, per germline (reference sequence). Between the trimmed V and J ends, which lost 0 bases and 2 bases, there was a span of 11 bases. The CDR3 nucleotides are TGTGCCAGCAGTTTATCGATTCTGGGGCCCTACGAGCAGTACTTC. Amino acids: CASSLSILGPYEQYF.

V gene TRBV10-2 combines with J gene TRBJ1-1, with D hard to call. Trimming shortened V by 3 bases and J by 0 bases, and 8 bases separated the two germline ends. Germline V CDR1 and CDR2: WSHSY, SAAADI. The CDR3 has 14 residues. CDR3 sequence (DNA): TGCGCCAGCAGTGATGTGAGGCTGAACACTGAAGCTTTCTTT. Translated: CASSDVRLNTEAFF.

The rearrangement links TRBV5-4 to TRBJ2-1, with TRBD1 matching over 9 bases. Losses at the gene ends were 4 bases for V and 6 bases for J; bases not matched to a gene: 14. In germline, CDR1 is SGHNT, CDR2 YYREEE (reference sequence). CDR3 size: 17 residues. In DNA, the CDR3 is TGTGCCAGCAGCCATTACCCGGACAGGGGAAGTTCCAATGAGCAGTTCTTC. It encodes CASSHYPDRGSSNEQFF.

V and J are TRBV10-3 and TRBJ2-3; D is possibly TRBD2 (6 bases). The CDR3 runs 18 residues. Germline CDR1 and CDR2: ENHRY and SYGVKD. The V end was cut by 6 bases, the J end by 0 bases, with 22 bases between. The CDR3 here is CAIRGRGWNFTSTDTQYF. For the CDR3, the DNA is TGTGCCATCAGGGGGCGGGGCTGGAACTTTACTAGCACAGATACGCAGTATTTT.

The table lists this clone with a few counts. Written as DNA, the CDR3 is TGTGCCAGCAGCGCCGGGACTAGCGGGGGCAATGAGCAGTTCTTC. It encodes CASSAGTSGGNEQFF. The rearrangement joins TRBV9 to TRBJ2-1, with 14 bases that match TRBD2. CDR1 and CDR2 (germline): SGDLS, YYNGEE. V was clipped by 3 bases and J by 6 bases; unmatched bases: 2. This CDR3 is 15 amino acids long.

The V and J genes are TRBV7-2 and TRBJ1-5; D remains unclear. Trimming stripped 2 bases from V and 7 bases from J, with 9 bases between. From germline, CDR1 is SGHTA and CDR2 FQGNSA. The CDR3 is made up of 13 amino acids. Here the CDR3 reads CASSLWLTQPQHF. Written as DNA, the CDR3 is TGTGCCAGCAGCTTATGGCTCACCCAGCCCCAGCATTTT.

This clone was seen only a few times. This chain connects TRBV2 to TRBJ2-5; D is ambiguous. CDR3 size: 14 residues. The germline CDR1 and CDR2 sequences are SNHLY and FYNNEI. The V and J ends lost 1 base and 1 base respectively, with 7 bases between them. The CDR3, as DNA: TGTGCCAGCAGTGAAGGGGCCATCCAAGAGACCCAGTACTTC. Amino acid sequence: CASSEGAIQETQYF.

The V and J genes are TRBV6-5 and TRBJ1-5, with D possibly TRBD1 on 5 matching bases. The CDR3 sequence is 14 residues long. Germline CDR1 reads MNHEY; CDR2 reads SVGAGI. V was shortened by 0 bases and J by 8 bases, with 11 bases between the two germline ends. CDR3 in DNA: TGTGCCAGCAGTTACTCGGCAGGGTTAGAGCCCCAGCATTTT. Protein: CASSYSAGLEPQHF.

As for this clone: The sample holds other DNA sequences that translate to the same CDR3. CDR3 sequence: CASSLAGYGNTIYF. CDR3 nucleotides: TGCGCCAGCAGCTTGGCAGGGTATGGAAACACCATATATTTT. The chain carries TRBV5-1 and TRBJ1-3; perhaps TRBD1 as D (5 bases). V shed 0 bases and J shed 3 bases, with 7 bases lying between them. Germline V gene sequence: CDR1 SGHRS, CDR2 YFSETQ. The CDR3 runs to 14 residues.

The table lists this clone with a few counts. This rearrangement joins TRBV7-9 to TRBJ2-2; D not certain. The ends were cut back, 1 base at V and 1 base at J, with 7 bases in the middle. Germline assignment: CDR1 SEHNR and CDR2 FQNEAQ (reference sequence). The length of the CDR3 is 15 residues. CDR3 in amino acids: CASSLGQENTGELFF. The CDR3 DNA sequence: TGTGCCAGCAGCTTAGGGCAGGAGAACACCGGGGAGCTGTTTTTT.

This chain joins TRBV7-2 and TRBJ1-1, with unresolved D. V lost 5 bases and J lost 3, with 10 bases in between. The CDR3 runs to 13 residues. Germline CDR1 reads SGHTA; CDR2 reads FQGNSA. In nucleotides, the CDR3 is TGTGCCAGCAGCCCCCGTGTATACACTGAAGCTTTCTTT. It codes for CASSPRVYTEAFF.

The V and J genes are TRBV6-4 and TRBJ2-1, with D maybe TRBD2 (5 bases). CDR1 is MRHNA, CDR2 SNTAGT, per germline. The CDR3 spans 13 residues. The V end lost 3 bases, the J end lost 10 bases, and 13 bases lay between the germline ends. CDR3 amino acids: CASSEQRTGEQFF. CDR3 DNA: TGTGCCAGCAGTGAACAACGGACGGGGGAGCAGTTCTTC.

This clone has a single count. The chain recombines TRBV6-6 with TRBJ2-3; tentative D call: TRBD1 (5 bases). V lost 6 bases and J 6 bases, leaving 19 bases between the germline ends. The germline gives CDR1 MNHNY, CDR2 SVGAGI (reference sequence). CDR3 length equals 15 residues. CDR3 protein: CASSLHPNRQDTQYF. Here the CDR3 DNA reads TGTGCCAGCAGCTTACACCCGAACCGACAGGATACGCAGTATTTT.

The rearrangement links TRBV29-1 to TRBJ2-7; 9 nucleotides align to TRBD1. J gave up 5 bases and V 6 bases, and 14 bases lay outside the gene matches. Looked up from germline, CDR1 is SQVTM and CDR2 is ANQGSEA. CDR3 length equals 15 residues. The CDR3 region is CSVLKSGTGRDEQYF. The CDR3 nucleotides read TGCAGCGTCCTAAAGTCCGGGACAGGGCGGGACGAGCAGTACTTC.

A few counts support this clone. The chain couples TRBV5-1 to TRBJ1-1, with 8 bases lining up with TRBD1. J lost 5 bases, V lost 3 bases, and 3 bases had no gene match. Per the germline V gene, CDR1 is SGHRS and CDR2 is YFSETQ. There are 13 residues in the CDR3. CDR3 bases: TGCGCCAGCAGCTACGGACAGGGTACTGAAGCTTTCTTT. This encodes CASSYGQGTEAFF.

In this sample, this clone turned up once. The chain recombines TRBV29-1 with TRBJ2-5, with TRBD1 matching over 8 bases. Germline CDR1 is SQVTM and CDR2 is ANQGSEA. Trimming cost V 7 bases and J 5 bases; bases outside gene matches: 6. The CDR3 extends over 12 amino acids. CDR3 amino acids: CSEGQGGETQYF. CDR3 in DNA: TGCAGCGAAGGACAGGGTGGGGAGACCCAGTACTTC. The full variable domain, with the rest looked up from reference TRBV29-1 and TRBJ2-5, is SAVISQKPSRDICQRGTSLTIQCQVDSQVTMMFWYRQQPGQSLTLIATANQGSEATYESGFVIDKFPISRPNLTFSTLTVSNMSPEDSSIYLCSEGQGGETQYFGPGTRLLVL.

This clone was seen a few times. V gene TRBV10-1 combines with J gene TRBJ2-3, with 8 bases fitting TRBD2. The germline CDR1 and CDR2 sequences are WNHNN and SYGVQD (reference sequence). The CDR3 contains 15 residues. Trimming took 6 bases from V and 3 from J; bases not matched to a gene: 8. The CDR3 DNA reads TGCGCCAGCAGCCCAGCGGGGGTTCATACAGATACGCAGTATTTT. Translation gives CASSPAGVHTDTQYF.

The chain carries TRBV11-2 and TRBJ2-7; 7 positions agree with TRBD1. The V segment lost 5 bases and the J segment 3 bases; nucleotides outside the gene matches: 10. The CDR3 is 15 amino acids. Germline V gives CDR1 SGHAT, CDR2 FQNNGV. CDR3 loop: CASSIFTGANYEQYF. The CDR3 DNA is TGTGCCAGCAGCATCTTTACAGGGGCCAACTACGAGCAGTACTTC.